The TCR beta chain described here comes from a study of blood T cell repertoires in COVID-19. Study information: Sources were T cells, B-cell-depleted T cells, or PBMCs; the material itself was cDNA or gDNA.

Original analysis: Cell counts per sample came from amplifying reference gene primers. Sequenced by immunoSEQ multiplex PCR; TCRdb stores in-frame clones only, minus some. Clonal size and the V and J genes are those of that table, whereas D and trimming came from the DNA. The table includes 170,000 or so clones, roughly 83% detected once. CDR1 is SNHLY and CDR2 is FYNNEI in the germline V gene. V trimming: 8 bases; J trimming: 6 bases; junction bases outside the gene matches: 7. The CDR3 loop spans 14 amino acids. This clone was found once. The chain recombines TRBV2 with TRBJ1-1, with 12 bases identical to TRBD1. The sequence came from a woman aged 55-69 years with acute or convalescent COVID-19. The sample taken for sequencing was peripheral blood. CDR3 nucleotides: TGTGCCAGCGACAGGGACAGGGGGCTTTCTGAAGCTTTCTTT. The encoded protein is CASDRDRGLSEAFF.